The rows below give T cell receptor beta chains drawn from one sample of a study of T cell responses to AZD1222 COVID-19 vaccine. TCRdb keeps only in-frame clones here, not all; method: immunoSEQ multiplex PCR. The data contain around 190,000 clones, about nine tenths of them seen just once; the ten biggest clones take up roughly 1.7%. This sample comprised peripheral blood, obtained 28 days after the second AZD1222 dose. All receptors come from an adult who received the AZD1222 COVID-19 vaccine. The CDR3 runs from the conserved cysteine through the conserved F or W. Fields, in order: V gene, D gene, clone size, J gene, CDR3 DNA, CDR3 protein. The D gene is left open where the match is weak. Clone size appears in some rows only: once, few, many, or a class for an expanded clone.

V gene: TRBV9; D gene: TRBD1; clone size: -; J gene: TRBJ2-7; CDR3 DNA: TGTGCCAGCAGGGGGACAGCTTACTACGAGCAGTACTTC; CDR3 protein: CASRGTAYYEQYF
V gene: TRBV19; D gene: TRBD2; clone size: -; J gene: TRBJ2-5; CDR3 DNA: TGTGCCAGTAGTAAGAGCGGGGGTAGAGAGACCCAGTACTTC; CDR3 protein: CASSKSGGRETQYF
V gene: TRBV19; D gene: -; clone size: once; J gene: TRBJ1-2; CDR3 DNA: TGTGCCAGTAGGATCCAGGGGAGCTATGGCTACACCTTC; CDR3 protein: CASRIQGSYGYTF
V gene: TRBV20-1; D gene: TRBD2; clone size: -; J gene: TRBJ2-2; CDR3 DNA: TGCAGTGCTAGTTCTAGCGGGATGAACACCGGGGAGCTGTTTTTT; CDR3 protein: CSASSSGMNTGELFF
V gene: TRBV19; D gene: TRBD1; clone size: -; J gene: TRBJ2-7; CDR3 DNA: TGTGCCAGTGCCCCGGGACAGGGGGACTACGAGCAGTACTTC; CDR3 protein: CASAPGQGDYEQYF
V gene: TRBV5-1; D gene: TRBD2; clone size: -; J gene: TRBJ2-7; CDR3 DNA: TGCGCCAGCAGCTGGACTAGTAACTACGAGCAGTACTTC; CDR3 protein: CASSWTSNYEQYF
V gene: TRBV11-2; D gene: TRBD1; clone size: -; J gene: TRBJ1-1; CDR3 DNA: TGTGCCAGCAGCTTAGGGTTAAGGGACAGCATGAACACTGAAGCTTTCTTT; CDR3 protein: CASSLGLRDSMNTEAFF
V gene: TRBV5-3; D gene: -; clone size: -; J gene: TRBJ1-2; CDR3 DNA: TGTGCCAGAAGCTTGGATTGGAGAACCTATGGCTACACCTTC; CDR3 protein: CARSLDWRTYGYTF
V gene: TRBV2; D gene: -; clone size: -; J gene: TRBJ1-4; CDR3 DNA: TGTGCCAGCCGCGGGACGGCTGCAACTAATGAAAAACTGTTTTTT; CDR3 protein: CASRGTAATNEKLFF
V gene: TRBV5-6; D gene: -; clone size: -; J gene: TRBJ1-4; CDR3 DNA: TGTGCCAGCAGCTTGCGGTCAGCTTTACGAGGGGGTGAAAAACTGTTTTTT; CDR3 protein: CASSLRSALRGGEKLFF
V gene: TRBV7-3; D gene: -; clone size: once; J gene: TRBJ1-1; CDR3 DNA: TGTGCCAGCAGTAAAGGGGCCGGGAACACTGAAGCTTTCTTT; CDR3 protein: CASSKGAGNTEAFF
V gene: TRBV6-4; D gene: TRBD2; clone size: -; J gene: TRBJ2-1; CDR3 DNA: TGTGCCAGCAGCCGAGCCGGACTAGCGGGGGTAGAGCAGTTCTTC; CDR3 protein: CASSRAGLAGVEQFF
V gene: TRBV27; D gene: -; clone size: -; J gene: TRBJ1-1; CDR3 DNA: TGTGCCAGCAGTTCCTCGACAGCGAACACTGAAGCTTTCTTT; CDR3 protein: CASSSSTANTEAFF
V gene: TRBV11-2; D gene: -; clone size: -; J gene: TRBJ2-1; CDR3 DNA: TGTGCCAGCAGCTCCTTTGGGGGGAACCTCAATGAGCAGTTCTTC; CDR3 protein: CASSSFGGNLNEQFF
V gene: TRBV7-3; D gene: -; clone size: -; J gene: TRBJ2-3; CDR3 DNA: TGTGCCAGCAGCGCCGGACGGGTGGGGAACACAGATACGCAGTATTTT; CDR3 protein: CASSAGRVGNTDTQYF
V gene: TRBV19; D gene: -; clone size: -; J gene: TRBJ1-2; CDR3 DNA: TGTGCCAGTACAGTAGCTCGGTCGGGTGCCCAATCGGGCTACACCTTC; CDR3 protein: CASTVARSGAQSGYTF
V gene: TRBV9; D gene: -; clone size: few; J gene: TRBJ1-3; CDR3 DNA: TGTGCCAGCAGCGTAGGGTCCGGAAACACCATATATTTT; CDR3 protein: CASSVGSGNTIYF